This TCR beta chain originates from a study of regulatory T cells in long-lasting Graves disease. The time point: newly diagnosed GD, antithyroid drugs for less than 3 months. The TCR library was prepared using RNA isolated from PBMCs. This clonotype was detected only a few times. The antigen remains unidentified. Study-wide findings and caveats: New patients shared fewer public clonotypes (approximately 1,000) than persistent patients did (about 2,700).

Both iRepertoire HTBI primers and Arm-PCR of CDR3 regions were used to build the TCR beta libraries. Using its own MiXCR run on the multiplex PCR reads, TCRdb lists one record per CDR3 protein. The profile shows some 490,000 distinct CDR3 sequences, around 11% of them singletons. CDR3 length: 16 residues. The germline gives CDR1 SGHNT, CDR2 YENEEA. V shed 3 bases and J shed 0 bases, with 14 bases lying between them. This sample was shared with a second study, whose subject was T cells in Graves' hyperthyroidism and ophthalmopathy. As that report states: Researchers defined stable Graves' hyperthyroidism as no ophthalmopathy progression within 18 months.

The rearrangement uses TRBV11-3 and TRBJ1-1; D is unclear. The TCR was taken from a woman aged 25-40 years with Graves disease. The specimen was peripheral blood mononuclear cells (PBMCs), collected at new diagnosis, from a patient treated with antithyroid drugs. CDR3: CASSFPGFGLNTEAFF. The CDR3 nucleotides are TGTGCCAGCAGCTTCCCGGGTTTTGGGTTGAACACTGAAGCTTTCTTT.